The entry that follows covers one T cell receptor beta chain sequence. Its antigen remains unknown. The record originates from a study of cytomegalovirus exposure and HLA in healthy donors. General observations from the study: TCR beta V- and J-gene trimming, according to a later analysis, was linked to a missense DCLRE1C variant.

The J segment lost 5 bases and the V segment lost 5 bases, leaving 6 bases of the junction unmatched. This CDR3 is built from 14 residues. Looked up from germline, CDR1 is LNHDA and CDR2 is SQIVND (reference sequence). Use of 60 Vbeta and 13 Jbeta primers characterized the PCR. Here immunoSEQ multiplex PCR was the method, and the copy in TCRdb shows in-frame clones only, minus some. The sample has more than 90,000 clones, more than 75% seen once. The receptor was isolated from a human donor in good health. The sample comprised PBMCs. This rearrangement joins TRBV19 to TRBJ2-5; 9 nucleotides match TRBD2. The CDR3 DNA follows: TGTGCCAGTAGTTCGAGGACTAGCGCCGAGACCCAGTACTTC. Translation gives CASSSRTSAETQYF.